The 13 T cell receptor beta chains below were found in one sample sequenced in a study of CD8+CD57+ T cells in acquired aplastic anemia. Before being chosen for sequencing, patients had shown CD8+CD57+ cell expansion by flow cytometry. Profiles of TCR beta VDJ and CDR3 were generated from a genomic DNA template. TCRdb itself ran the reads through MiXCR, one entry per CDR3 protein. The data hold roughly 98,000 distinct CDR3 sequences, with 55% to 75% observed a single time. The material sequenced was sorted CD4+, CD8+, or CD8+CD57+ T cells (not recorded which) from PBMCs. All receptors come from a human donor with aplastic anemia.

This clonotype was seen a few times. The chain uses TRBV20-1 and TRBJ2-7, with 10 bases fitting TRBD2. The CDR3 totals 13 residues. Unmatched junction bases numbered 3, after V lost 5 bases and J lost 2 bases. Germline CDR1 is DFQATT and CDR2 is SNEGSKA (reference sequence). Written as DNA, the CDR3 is TGCAGTGCTTGGACTAGCGGAGCCTACGAGCAGTACTTC. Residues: CSAWTSGAYEQYF.

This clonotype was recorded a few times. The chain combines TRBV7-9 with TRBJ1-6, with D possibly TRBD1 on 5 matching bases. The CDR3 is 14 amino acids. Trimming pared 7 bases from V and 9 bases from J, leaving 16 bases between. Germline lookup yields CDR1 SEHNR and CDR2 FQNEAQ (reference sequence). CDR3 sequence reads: CASNGDVASSPLHF. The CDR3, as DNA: TGTGCCAGCAACGGGGACGTGGCGAGTTCACCCCTCCACTTT.

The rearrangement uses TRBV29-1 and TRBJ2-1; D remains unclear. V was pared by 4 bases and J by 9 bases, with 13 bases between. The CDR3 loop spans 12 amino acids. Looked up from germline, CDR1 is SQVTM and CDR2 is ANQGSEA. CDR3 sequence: CSVVGIDREQFF. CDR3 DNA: TGCAGCGTTGTTGGGATTGATCGTGAGCAGTTCTTC.

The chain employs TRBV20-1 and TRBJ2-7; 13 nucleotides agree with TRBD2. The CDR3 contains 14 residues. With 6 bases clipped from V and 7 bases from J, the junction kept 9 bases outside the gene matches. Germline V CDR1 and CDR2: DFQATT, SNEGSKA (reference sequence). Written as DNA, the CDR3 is TGCAGTGCACCACTAGCGGGAGGGTTGCGAGAGCAGTACTTC. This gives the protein CSAPLAGGLREQYF.

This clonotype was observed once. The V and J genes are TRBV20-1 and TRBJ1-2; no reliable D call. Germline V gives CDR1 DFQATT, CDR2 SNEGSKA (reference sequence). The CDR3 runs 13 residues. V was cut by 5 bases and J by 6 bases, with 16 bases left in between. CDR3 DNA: TGCAGTGCTGTCCTGAGTCGAACGGATGGCTACACCTTC. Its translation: CSAVLSRTDGYTF.

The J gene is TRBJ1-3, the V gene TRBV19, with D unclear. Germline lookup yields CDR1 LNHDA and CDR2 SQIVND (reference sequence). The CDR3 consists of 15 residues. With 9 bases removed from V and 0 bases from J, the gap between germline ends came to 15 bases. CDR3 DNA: TGTGCCAGCCAGGTGACGATGCTCTCTGGAAACACCATATATTTT. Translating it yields CASQVTMLSGNTIYF.

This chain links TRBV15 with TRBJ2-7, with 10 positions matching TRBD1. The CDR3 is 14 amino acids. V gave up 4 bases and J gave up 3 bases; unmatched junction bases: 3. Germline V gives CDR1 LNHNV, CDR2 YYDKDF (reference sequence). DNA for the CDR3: TGTGCCACCAGCATATGGGACAGGGGCTACGAGCAGTACTTC. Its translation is CATSIWDRGYEQYF.

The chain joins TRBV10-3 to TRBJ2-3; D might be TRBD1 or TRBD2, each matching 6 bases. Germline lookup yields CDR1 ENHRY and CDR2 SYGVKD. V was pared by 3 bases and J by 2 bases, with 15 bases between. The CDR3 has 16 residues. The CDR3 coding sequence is TGTGCCATCAGTGAAGGGGGGCATGGGCTCACAGATACGCAGTATTTT. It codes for CAISEGGHGLTDTQYF.

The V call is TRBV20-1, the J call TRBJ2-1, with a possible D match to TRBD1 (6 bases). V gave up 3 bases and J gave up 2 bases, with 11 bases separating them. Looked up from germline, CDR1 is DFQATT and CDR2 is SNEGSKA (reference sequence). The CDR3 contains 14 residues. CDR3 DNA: TGCAGTGCTAGTACACAGGGACCCTACAATGAGCAGTTCTTC. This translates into CSASTQGPYNEQFF.

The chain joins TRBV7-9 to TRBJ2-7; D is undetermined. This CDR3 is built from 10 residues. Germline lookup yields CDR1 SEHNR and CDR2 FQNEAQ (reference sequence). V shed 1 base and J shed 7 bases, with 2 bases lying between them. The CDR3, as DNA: TGTGCCAGCAGCTTAGGGGAGCAGTACTTC. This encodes CASSLGEQYF.

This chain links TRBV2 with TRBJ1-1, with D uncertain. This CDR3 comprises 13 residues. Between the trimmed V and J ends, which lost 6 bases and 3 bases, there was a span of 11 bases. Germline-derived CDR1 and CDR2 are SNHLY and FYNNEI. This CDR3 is CASSDGRDTEAFF. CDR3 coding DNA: TGTGCCAGCAGCGACGGGAGGGACACTGAAGCTTTCTTT.

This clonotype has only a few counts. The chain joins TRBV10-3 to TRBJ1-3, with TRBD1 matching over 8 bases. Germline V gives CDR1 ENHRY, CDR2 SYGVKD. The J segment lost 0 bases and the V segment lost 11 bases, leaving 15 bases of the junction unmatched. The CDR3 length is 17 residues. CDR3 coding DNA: TGTGCCTCCCGGGACAGGACTGCCACCAGCTCTGGAAACACCATATATTTT. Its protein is CASRDRTATSSGNTIYF.

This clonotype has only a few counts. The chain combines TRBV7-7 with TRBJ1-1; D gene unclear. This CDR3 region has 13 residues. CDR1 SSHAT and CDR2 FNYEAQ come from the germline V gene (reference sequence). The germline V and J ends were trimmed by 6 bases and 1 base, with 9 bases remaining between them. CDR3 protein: CASSPDSNTEAFF. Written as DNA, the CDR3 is TGTGCCAGCAGTCCCGACTCGAACACTGAAGCTTTCTTT.